This T cell receptor beta chain was captured in a study of blood T cell repertoires in COVID-19. Across the whole study: Specimens from acute and convalescent COVID-19 originated in the United States, Italy and Spain. T cells, B-cell-depleted T cells, or PBMCs supplied cDNA or gDNA.

The study recruited people aged about 18 to 95 years across about two dozen US areas. Per the authors' pipeline: It was from reference gene primer amplification that nucleated cell counts were estimated. Libraries were prepared by immunoSEQ multiplex PCR; TCRdb keeps only in-frame clonotypes and omits some of them. Clone size and V and J calls were adopted from that table, with D and trimming inferred from the DNA. The data contain nearly 300,000 clones, roughly 86% of them singletons. This CDR3 comprises 14 residues. The V gene lost 4 bases and the J gene lost 6 bases, with 16 bases spanning the gap. CDR1 SNHLY and CDR2 FYNNEI come from the germline V gene.

J is TRBJ2-7 and V is TRBV2, with D unclear. This receptor was obtained from a woman aged 45-65 years who had been exposed to COVID-19. Sequenced material: PBMCs or T cells enriched from blood (not recorded which). This CDR3 is CASSVRTANGEQYF. The CDR3, as DNA: TGTGCCAGCAGTGTCAGAACAGCCAATGGCGAGCAGTACTTC.